The source of this T cell receptor (beta chain) is a study of neurological immune-mediated disorders (dated by TCRdb to the late 2010s). In terms of the full investigation: The study compared peripheral blood TCR-beta repertoires of HTLV-I-associated myelopathy (HAM/TSP) patients, multiple sclerosis patients and healthy controls using UMI-based sequencing. Longitudinal samples, technical triplicates and paired sorted CD4+ and CD8+ T-cell subsets, alongside PBMC samples, were included among the roughly 97 TCR-beta libraries. The cohort included approximately 70 subjects: roughly 15 with HAM/TSP, approximately 34 with multiple sclerosis, and some 20 healthy controls. Summary of the overall study and its limitations: TCR clonal expansion was greatest in HAM/TSP patients and smallest in MS patients, who ranked below even healthy controls. Expanded clones from different subjects shared no identical CDR3 amino acid sequences, which suggests that TCR-beta repertoires were private in all groups.

From cysteine to phenylalanine, the CDR3 is 14 amino acids long. Just the 42-base CDR3 DNA is kept, in frame starting at base 1. V loses 4 bases of germline sequence and J loses 5 bases, and the interval between the two ends is 12 bases. Via the germline V gene, CDR1 is SGHVS and CDR2 FNYEAQ. The table lists this clonotype with many counts. Its antigen target is currently unknown. Base quality data are lacking; no much larger clone is found one base away. cDNA synthesis used template-switch 5'RACE with a primer carrying a 10-nucleotide random unique molecular identifier tagging each TCR transcript. Over 190 million TCR-beta sequences, covering 15-18 subjects, were produced in each sequencing run. Total RNA was extracted with the RNeasy kit. TCR-beta VDJ regions were amplified with primers for the TCR constant region and the 5'RACE anchor, using the KAPA Real-time Library Amplification kit. Sample indexes and Illumina adaptors were added in a first PCR, after which library yield was increased in a second PCR. After Ampure bead purification, the TCR product of roughly 650 bp was size-selected on a 2% E-gel SizeSelection system. Before pooling, library quality was assessed on a Bioanalyzer, concentration was determined with Qubit, and library quantification was performed with the Kapa Library Quantification kit. An Illumina HiSeq 2500 was used to sequence the libraries paired-end at 2 x 150 bp. To increase sequence diversity, about 25-31% phiX was spiked into each library pool. In the source study's methods: The UMI-based MiGEC pipeline processed quality-filtered reads and removed over 85% of raw TCR sequences during error correction. IMGT germline references were used for alignment of VDJ genes, and clonotypes were defined by a unique CDR3 amino acid sequence together with V-J genes. Clonal expansion, Shannon diversity and CDR3 relatedness (CalcPairwiseDistances, ClusterSamples) were evaluated with VDJtools, and phylogenetic trees were built with CLCbio workbench. Clones with at least 8 unique UMIs were defined as expanded, with this threshold being based on coefficient-of-variation modelling across technical triplicates. TCRdb reworked the public reads: Q25 trimming with fastp, MiXCR clone assembly, productive beta chains retained. For every CDR3 protein sequence, its rows merge into one entry that carries the most common genes and DNA. The V and J calls shown here were made by TCRdb, not taken from the authors' results. The sample includes roughly 56,000 distinct CDR3 sequences, with approximately 10% observed a single time. The ten largest clones take up approximately 1.8% of the sample.

The healthy controls were volunteers from a blood bank in Maryland, USA. For unsorted PBMC libraries, 2 million PBMCs were used after storage in RNAlater at -80 degrees C until RNA extraction. PBMCs were separated from peripheral blood using Ficoll-Hypaque density gradient centrifugation and then cryopreserved in liquid nitrogen. The specimen was PBMCs. The sequence came from a man aged 55 to 70 in good health. Rearrangement joined TRBV7-6 to TRBJ1-5; the D gene cannot be named for sure. The CDR3 loop reads CASSSKETHQPQHF. The sequenced DNA: TGTGCCAGCAGCTCTAAGGAAACTCATCAGCCCCAGCATTTT. With all but the CDR3 taken from the reference TRBV7-6 and TRBJ1-5 genes, the full variable domain is: GAGVSQSPRYKVTKRGQDVALRCDPISGHVSLYWYRQALGQGPEFLTYFNYEAQQDKSGLPNDRFSAERPEGSISTLTIQRTEQRDSAMYRCASSSKETHQPQHFGDGTRLSIL.